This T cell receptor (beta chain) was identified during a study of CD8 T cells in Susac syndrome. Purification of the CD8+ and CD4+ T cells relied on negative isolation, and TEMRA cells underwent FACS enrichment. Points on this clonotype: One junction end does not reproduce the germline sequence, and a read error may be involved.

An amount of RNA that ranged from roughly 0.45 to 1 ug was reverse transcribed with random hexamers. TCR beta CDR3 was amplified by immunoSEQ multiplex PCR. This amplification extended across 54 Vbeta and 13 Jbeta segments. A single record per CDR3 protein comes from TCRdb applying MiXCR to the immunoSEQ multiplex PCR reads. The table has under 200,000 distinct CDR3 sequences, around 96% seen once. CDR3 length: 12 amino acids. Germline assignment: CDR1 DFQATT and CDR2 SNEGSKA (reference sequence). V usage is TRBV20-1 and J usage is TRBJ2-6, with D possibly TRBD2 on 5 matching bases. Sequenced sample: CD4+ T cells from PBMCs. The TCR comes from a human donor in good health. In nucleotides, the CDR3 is TGCAGTGCCAGAGGGGGGGCCAACGTCCTGACTTTC. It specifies CSARGGANVLTF.